This is a list of T cell receptor beta chains from one sample in a study of T-cell reconstitution after alpha-beta-depleted transplantation in children. TCRdb re-called the PCR reads through MiXCR, storing one row per CDR3 protein. The table shows about 500,000 distinct CDR3 sequences, with approximately 10% occurring only once. Sequenced here: PBMCs, mostly from graft donor cells, sampled 180 days after TCRalphabeta/CD19-depleted stem cell transplant. These receptors were taken from a female patient aged 2-10 years who had a stem cell transplant for aplastic anemia, so the T cells may come from the graft donor. CDR3s include the opening cysteine and the closing phenylalanine or tryptophan.

v_call: TRBV9
j_call: TRBJ1-4
cdr3_aa: CASSAGTGPNEKLFF

v_call: TRBV11-2
j_call: TRBJ2-3
cdr3_aa: CASSSRLFENTQYF

v_call: TRBV11-2
j_call: TRBJ1-1
cdr3_aa: CASSSTGARNTEAFF

v_call: TRBV6-2/TRBV6-3
j_call: TRBJ2-1
cdr3_aa: CASTLGGFTYNEQFF

v_call: TRBV5-6
j_call: TRBJ2-5
cdr3_aa: CASSAPAVESEETQYF

v_call: TRBV4-3
j_call: TRBJ2-7
cdr3_aa: CASSQSDDRVGEQYF

v_call: TRBV24-1
j_call: TRBJ1-5
cdr3_aa: CATSRRGTNQPQHF

v_call: TRBV10-2
j_call: TRBJ1-2
cdr3_aa: CASSEPEGAYGYTF

v_call: TRBV6-5
j_call: TRBJ1-1
cdr3_aa: CASSYSGAEAFF

v_call: TRBV20-1
j_call: TRBJ1-1
cdr3_aa: CSASDRVAFF

v_call: TRBV24-1
j_call: TRBJ2-2
cdr3_aa: CATSDPKSGNTGELFF

v_call: TRBV6-1
j_call: TRBJ2-1
cdr3_aa: CASSGTSGPFYNEQFF

v_call: TRBV5-1
j_call: TRBJ1-2
cdr3_aa: CASSSQGIEGYTF

v_call: TRBV7-2
j_call: TRBJ1-1
cdr3_aa: CASSSTGLEMNTEAFF

v_call: TRBV7-6
j_call: TRBJ2-5
cdr3_aa: CASSLRNLGPETQYF

v_call: TRBV7-7
j_call: TRBJ2-5
cdr3_aa: CASSFPGPKVTQYF

v_call: TRBV2
j_call: TRBJ2-4
cdr3_aa: CASSEEHPAKNIQYF

v_call: TRBV3-1
j_call: TRBJ2-2
cdr3_aa: CASSQGSGTGELFF

v_call: TRBV7-2
j_call: TRBJ2-2
cdr3_aa: CASSLIGTGNTGELFF

v_call: TRBV4-1
j_call: TRBJ2-2
cdr3_aa: CASSQGAPTGELFF

v_call: TRBV29-1
j_call: TRBJ1-2
cdr3_aa: CSVSRGLANYGYTF

v_call: TRBV7-2
j_call: TRBJ2-1
cdr3_aa: CASSLEAGTNEQFF

v_call: TRBV6-2/TRBV6-3
j_call: TRBJ2-1
cdr3_aa: CASSPQGGVEQFF

v_call: TRBV3-1
j_call: TRBJ1-1
cdr3_aa: CASSLLGNGGTEAFF

v_call: TRBV12-3/TRBV12-4
j_call: TRBJ2-5
cdr3_aa: CASSLAGWGRQETQYF

v_call: TRBV6-5
j_call: TRBJ2-1
cdr3_aa: CASSSSREYVEQFF

v_call: TRBV28
j_call: TRBJ2-1
cdr3_aa: CASRAGGSDEQFF

v_call: TRBV4-3
j_call: TRBJ2-1
cdr3_aa: CASSVTSGVGGSEQFF

v_call: TRBV27
j_call: TRBJ1-1
cdr3_aa: CASSISRGRLHEAFF

v_call: TRBV29-1
j_call: TRBJ2-1
cdr3_aa: CSVDPPDESSYNEQFF

v_call: TRBV12-3/TRBV12-4
j_call: TRBJ1-2
cdr3_aa: CASTVDRTYGYTF

v_call: TRBV28
j_call: TRBJ2-5
cdr3_aa: CASSPPGSGKETQYF

v_call: TRBV5-1
j_call: TRBJ1-6
cdr3_aa: CASSLREPTLNSPLHF

v_call: TRBV18
j_call: TRBJ1-2
cdr3_aa: CASSPRTGEFYGYTF

v_call: TRBV15
j_call: TRBJ1-5
cdr3_aa: CATSVQRNQPQHF

v_call: TRBV12-3/TRBV12-4
j_call: TRBJ1-5
cdr3_aa: CASSFSGEAQPQHF

v_call: TRBV5-6
j_call: TRBJ2-5
cdr3_aa: CASSLGPSGFEETQYF

v_call: TRBV6-2/TRBV6-3
j_call: TRBJ2-5
cdr3_aa: CASSSLIRDREMETQYF

v_call: TRBV9
j_call: TRBJ1-3
cdr3_aa: CASSVAGLISGNTIYF

v_call: TRBV18
j_call: TRBJ2-1
cdr3_aa: CASSPDPLGPQSSYNEQFF